These 5 T cell receptor beta chains came from one sample sequenced in a study of molecular identifiers for immune sequencing clone quantification. MiXCR was run by TCRdb on the PCR reads, yielding one entry per CDR3 protein. There are around 460,000 distinct CDR3 sequences in the sample; roughly 25% occur only once, and around 0.8% lies in the top ten. The source material was naive CD8+ T cells from blood, with Jurkat cell RNA spiked in. As for subset: FACS-sorted CD8+CD4-CCR7+CD45RA+ naive T cells. The receptor set was obtained from a human donor in good health. Some libraries in this study had Jurkat cell RNA spiked in.

The sample holds a few counts of this clonotype. The chain recombines TRBV29-1 with TRBJ2-7, with TRBD1 matching 7 bases. This CDR3 is 13 amino acids long. The germline CDR1 and CDR2 sequences are SQVTM and ANQGSEA. After removal of 6 bases from V and 0 bases from J, the junction contained 5 bases not matched to a gene. The CDR3 DNA is TGCAGCGTCCTGACAGGGAGCTCCTACGAGCAGTACTTC. Residues: CSVLTGSSYEQYF.

This clonotype has a handful of counts. The genes are TRBV3-1 and TRBJ2-2; D is unresolved. Germline CDR1 reads LGHDT; CDR2 reads YNNKEL (reference sequence). This CDR3 region has 14 residues. V dropped 5 bases and J dropped 6 bases, with 13 bases sitting between them. The CDR3 is CASSTGVGSGELFF. For the CDR3, the DNA is TGTGCCAGCAGCACCGGCGTGGGGTCCGGGGAGCTGTTTTTT.

This clonotype was seen only once. This clone may be a read error of a much larger clone one base away. The chain is built from TRBV29-1 and TRBJ2-2; tentatively, D is TRBD1 or TRBD2 (5 bases each). The length of the CDR3 is 13 residues. CDR1 is SQVTM and CDR2 is ANQGSEA in the germline V gene. The CDR3 DNA reads TGCAGACAAGGCAGGGCGAACACCGGGGAGCTGCTTTTT. Residues: CRQGRANTGELLF.

This clonotype was counted ten times or more. The chain employs TRBV20-1 and TRBJ2-3, with TRBD2 identical over 13 bases. V trimming: 5 bases; J trimming: 0 bases; junction bases outside the gene matches: 8. From germline, CDR1 is DFQATT and CDR2 SNEGSKA (reference sequence). This CDR3 is built from 17 residues. CDR3 loop: CSAETSGGARSTDTQYF. CDR3 sequence (DNA): TGCAGTGCTGAAACTAGCGGGGGGGCTCGAAGCACAGATACGCAGTATTTT.

This clonotype occurred many times. The chain has TRBV27 and TRBJ2-7; perhaps TRBD2 as D (5 bases). With 6 bases removed from V and 5 bases from J, the gap between germline ends came to 11 bases. CDR3 length: 12 amino acids. Germline assignment: CDR1 MNHEY and CDR2 SMNVEV (reference sequence). CDR3 residues: CASSPGNNEQYF. CDR3 bases: TGTGCCAGCAGCCCGGGAAACAACGAGCAGTACTTC.